The 24 T cell receptor beta chains reported below all come from one sample, sequenced in a study of blood T cell repertoires in COVID-19. Produced via immunoSEQ multiplex PCR; TCRdb's table is partial and in-frame only. The table includes about 40,000 clones, roughly 80% detected once. Sequenced material: peripheral blood. The receptors stem from a man older than 75 with active or convalescent COVID-19.

This chain uses TRBV11-3 with TRBJ2-7; 11 bases are shared with TRBD2. With V trimmed by 5 bases and J by 2 bases, 8 bases remained unmatched. Germline CDR1 reads SGHNT; CDR2 reads YENEEA. This CDR3 has 16 residues. The CDR3 sequence: CASSRPGTSGTYEQYF. In nucleotides, the CDR3 is TGTGCCAGCAGCAGACCCGGGACTAGCGGCACCTACGAGCAGTACTTC.

The chain recombines TRBV4-3 with TRBJ2-7; D call uncertain. The CDR3 extends over 18 amino acids. CDR1 is LGHNA, CDR2 YSLEER, per germline. Trimming stripped 0 bases from V and 1 base from J, with 19 bases between. Here the CDR3 DNA reads TGCGCCAGCAGCCAAGATTTGTTTGCGGAGAGTAGATCCTACGAGCAGTACTTC. This gives the protein CASSQDLFAESRSYEQYF.

In DNA form, the CDR3 reads TGTGCCAGCAGTCAGGGACAGGGGGCCGGTGTCGTCCACGAGCAGTACTTC. This translates into CASSQGQGAGVVHEQYF. The chain couples TRBV28 to TRBJ2-7; 12 bases fit TRBD1. The trim removed 5 bases at V and 5 bases at J, leaving 13 bases unmatched. CDR1 and CDR2 from the germline V gene are MDHEN and SYDVKM. This CDR3 has 17 residues.

This clone was found a few times. The CDR3 coding sequence is TGTGCCAGCCTCCCCCCGGGGGGCGGGAGAGACACCGGGGAGCTGTTTTTT. Encoded protein: CASLPPGGGRDTGELFF. V is TRBV11-3 and J is TRBJ2-2, with TRBD2 as a possible D gene (7 bases). The germline gives CDR1 SGHNT, CDR2 YENEEA. The CDR3 consists of 17 residues. Trimming left V 8 bases short and J 3 bases short, with 22 bases between.

The chain uses TRBV7-3 and TRBJ2-5; 7 nucleotides match TRBD2. This CDR3 spans 14 amino acids. Looked up from germline, CDR1 is SGHTA and CDR2 is FQGTGA. The V segment lost 5 bases and the J segment 7 bases; nucleotides outside the gene matches: 10. CDR3 in amino acids: CASSTSSGQSTQYF. The CDR3 DNA is TGTGCCAGCAGCACTTCTAGCGGCCAGTCGACCCAGTACTTC.

V gene TRBV7-6 combines with J gene TRBJ2-5; D unresolved. V shed 1 base and J shed 5 bases, with 5 bases lying between them. The germline CDR1 and CDR2 sequences are SGHVS and FNYEAQ. The length of the CDR3 is 12 residues. In DNA form, the CDR3 reads TGTGCCAGCAGCTTAGATTCGGAGACCCAGTACTTC. It codes for CASSLDSETQYF.

This clone was recorded only once. The CDR3 DNA sequence: TGTGCCAGCAGTTACTCCTTTTGGGGGGAGTTGTACTTC. Translation gives CASSYSFWGELYF. This sequence joins TRBV6-2 or TRBV6-3 and TRBJ2-7, with D perhaps matching TRBD2 (6 bases). CDR3 size: 13 residues. V was clipped by 0 bases and J by 12 bases, with 15 bases between them. Looked up from germline, CDR1 is MNHEY and CDR2 is SVGEGT.

This clone occurred once. The rearrangement links TRBV7-2 to TRBJ1-1; possibly TRBD1 for D (5 bases). Germline CDR1 and CDR2: SGHTA and FQGNSA. The CDR3 loop spans 13 amino acids. V was trimmed by 5 bases and J by 1 base, leaving 8 bases between them. The CDR3 loop reads CASSLTANTEAFF. CDR3 DNA sequence: TGTGCCAGCAGCCTGACAGCGAACACTGAAGCTTTCTTT. The whole variable domain, remainder taken from reference TRBV7-2 and TRBJ1-1, is GAGVSQSPSNKVTEKGKDVELRCDPISGHTALYWYRQSLGQGLEFLIYFQGNSAPDKSGLPSDRFSAERTGGSVSTLTIQRTQQEDSAVYLCASSLTANTEAFFGQGTRLTVV.

V and J are TRBV29-1 and TRBJ2-3; D may be TRBD1 (5 bases). CDR3 length: 13 amino acids. Germline loops: CDR1 SQVTM, CDR2 ANQGSEA. V was cut by 7 bases and J by 2 bases, with 13 bases left in between. The DNA for the CDR3 is TGCAGCGCTGCAGGGTATTCCACAGATACGCAGTATTTT. It yields the protein CSAAGYSTDTQYF.

The V and J genes are TRBV24-1 and TRBJ2-7; D perhaps matches TRBD1 (5 bases). This CDR3 spans 15 amino acids. Deletions cut 7 bases from V and 5 bases from J, with 20 bases between. Germline-derived CDR1 and CDR2 are KGHDR and SFDVKD. The chain's CDR3 is CATRESSAGCDEQYF. The DNA of the CDR3 is TGTGCCACCAGGGAAAGTTCTGCAGGGTGCGACGAGCAGTACTTC.

The chain carries TRBV2 and TRBJ1-5; tentative D call: TRBD1 (5 bases). Trimming took off 0 bases at V and 3 bases at J, with 9 bases between the two ends. The CDR3 consists of 15 residues. Germline lookup yields CDR1 SNHLY and CDR2 FYNNEI. The CDR3 DNA is TGTGCCAGCAGTGAAGCGTTACAGGTCAATCAGCCCCAGCATTTT. This translates into CASSEALQVNQPQHF.

The J gene is TRBJ2-7, the V gene TRBV5-1; 9 bases are a match to TRBD1. CDR1 and CDR2 (germline): SGHRS, YFSETQ. The CDR3 extends over 15 amino acids. V lost 1 base to trimming and J lost 7 bases; unmatched junction nucleotides: 9. CDR3 residues: CASSLRGQGGWEQYF. For the CDR3, the DNA is TGCGCCAGCAGCTTGCGGGGACAGGGTGGATGGGAGCAGTACTTC.

The chain employs TRBV7-3 and TRBJ1-1; D uncertain. Per germline, CDR1 SGHTA and CDR2 FQGTGA. V was trimmed by 2 bases and J by 2 bases, leaving 9 bases between them. The CDR3 loop spans 14 amino acids. For the CDR3, the DNA is TGTGCCAGCAGCTTACTCGGGGTTAACACTGAAGCTTTCTTT. The encoded protein is CASSLLGVNTEAFF. Together with reference TRBV7-3 and TRBJ1-1, the CDR3 gives the full variable domain: GAGVSQTPSNKVTEKGKYVELRCDPISGHTALYWYRQSLGQGPEFLIYFQGTGAADDSGLPNDRFFAVRPEGSVSTLKIQRTERGDSAVYLCASSLLGVNTEAFFGQGTRLTVV.

The J gene is TRBJ2-1, the V gene TRBV7-8; TRBD1 matches 7 bases. J gave up 8 bases and V 1 base, and 2 bases lay outside the gene matches. Germline CDR1 is SGHVS and CDR2 is FQNEAQ. The length of the CDR3 is 13 residues. The CDR3 region has the DNA TGTGCCAGCAGCTTAGGACAGGGCTATGAGCAGTTCTTC. Translated, it gives CASSLGQGYEQFF.

The chain has TRBV10-2 and TRBJ2-2; D not resolved. The CDR3 is 12 residues long. V lost 7 bases, J lost 2 bases, and 5 bases lay in between. Looked up from germline, CDR1 is WSHSY and CDR2 is SAAADI. DNA for the CDR3: TGCGCCAGCACCCAAAACACCGGGGAGCTGTTTTTT. It specifies CASTQNTGELFF.

This chain connects TRBV5-6 to TRBJ1-3, with 8 bases aligning to TRBD1. The V gene end was trimmed by 3 bases and the J gene end by 3 bases; junction bases not matched to a gene: 2. The CDR3 contains 14 residues. Germline V gene data show CDR1 as SGHDT and CDR2 as YYEEEE. The chain's CDR3 is CASSSTGGGNTIYF. The CDR3 bases are TGTGCCAGCAGCTCCACAGGGGGTGGAAACACCATATATTTT.

The chain links TRBV12-5 to TRBJ2-3, with 10 bases that match TRBD2. Trimming at V came to 4 bases and at J to 0 bases, leaving 13 bases not matched to a gene. Germline V gene data show CDR1 as LGHNT and CDR2 as FRNRAP. The CDR3 loop spans 19 amino acids. CDR3 in amino acids: CASGSGYSAGGPSTDTQYF. The DNA for the CDR3 is TGTGCTAGTGGTTCCGGGTACTCAGCGGGAGGGCCAAGCACAGATACGCAGTATTTT.

This chain uses TRBV7-9 with TRBJ2-1; 14 positions match TRBD2. The CDR3 is 15 residues long. CDR1 is SEHNR, CDR2 FQNEAQ, per germline (reference sequence). After removal of 4 bases from V and 6 bases from J, the junction contained 2 bases not matched to a gene. CDR3 bases: TGTGCCAGCAGCTCCGGACTAGCGGGAGGCAATGAGCAGTTCTTC. This encodes CASSSGLAGGNEQFF.

The rearrangement uses TRBV18 and TRBJ2-4; D call uncertain. This CDR3 has 15 residues. Germline CDR1 reads KGHSH; CDR2 reads LQKENI. Trimming cost V 0 bases and J 1 base, with 7 bases left between them. For the CDR3, the DNA is TGTGCCAGCTCACCACCGAACTGGGCCAAAAACATTCAGTACTTC. It specifies CASSPPNWAKNIQYF.

The V gene is TRBV30, the J gene TRBJ1-5; D call uncertain. Germline CDR1 GTSNPN, CDR2 SVGIG (reference sequence). V lost 3 bases and J 0 bases, leaving 6 bases between the germline ends. The CDR3 has 13 amino acids. CDR3 sequence (DNA): TGTGCCTGGAGCGGGAGTAGCAATCAGCCCCAGCATTTT. It is translated as CAWSGSSNQPQHF. Filled out from reference TRBV30 and TRBJ1-5, the complete variable domain reads SQTIHQWPATLVQPVGSPLSLECTVEGTSNPNLYWYRQAAGRGLQLLFYSVGIGQISSEVPQNLSASRPQDRQFILSSKKLLLSDSGFYLCAWSGSSNQPQHFGDGTRLSIL.

This clone was observed a single time. The V call is TRBV5-1, the J call TRBJ1-1; D remains unclear. This CDR3 region has 13 residues. CDR1 and CDR2 (germline): SGHRS, YFSETQ. Trimming cost V 4 bases and J 3 bases, with 10 bases left between them. The CDR3 region is CASSVRHDTEAFF. CDR3 nucleotides: TGCGCCAGCAGCGTACGACACGACACTGAAGCTTTCTTT.

V gene TRBV9 combines with J gene TRBJ2-2; 9 bases align to TRBD2. CDR1 is SGDLS and CDR2 is YYNGEE in the germline V gene. CDR3 length: 16 residues. V dropped 0 bases and J dropped 5; count of bases not matched to a gene: 5. The chain's CDR3 is CASSVASGGNTGELFF. The CDR3 DNA reads TGTGCCAGCAGCGTAGCCAGCGGGGGGAATACCGGGGAGCTGTTTTTT.

The chain carries TRBV10-1 and TRBJ2-7; D might be TRBD2 (5 bases). The CDR3 is 13 residues long. The V and J ends lost 5 bases and 2 bases respectively, with 10 bases between them. Germline V lookup: CDR1 WNHNN, CDR2 SYGVQD (reference sequence). The CDR3 loop is CASSSGAAYEQYF. As DNA, the CDR3 is TGCGCCAGCAGTAGCGGAGCCGCCTACGAGCAGTACTTC.

V gene TRBV7-2 combines with J gene TRBJ2-7; D ambiguous. The CDR3 is made up of 12 amino acids. The germline gives CDR1 SGHTA, CDR2 FQGNSA. The V end lost 5 bases, the J end lost 0 bases, and 5 bases lay between the germline ends. The CDR3 DNA sequence: TGTGCCAGCAGCGCCAGCTCCTACGAGCAGTACTTC. Translation gives CASSASSYEQYF.